Included here is one T cell receptor (beta chain) sequence, with context. The table came from immunoSEQ multiplex PCR; TCRdb's copy has only in-frame clones and leaves some out. The sample carries some 76,000 clones, 90% recorded once. This CDR3 contains 13 residues. V shed 1 base and J shed 1 base, with 4 bases lying between them. The germline CDR1 and CDR2 sequences are LGHNA and YNFKEQ. This sample was taken from a study of blood T cell repertoires in COVID-19. Study background: Collection of acute and convalescent COVID-19 samples took place in the United States, Italy and Spain.

This TCR was recovered from a woman in her late teens or twenties with acute or convalescent COVID-19. The V and J genes are TRBV4-2 and TRBJ1-2; no reliable D call. Sequences were obtained from peripheral blood. Written as DNA, the CDR3 is TGTGCCAGCAGCCAAGTACTTAACTATGGCTACACCTTC. Its protein is CASSQVLNYGYTF.